These 32 T cell receptor beta chains share one sample of origin, sequenced in a study of radiation and T cells in renal cell carcinoma. This sample's treatment: 15 Gy SBRT to primary tumor, nephrectomy 4 weeks later. Sequenced by immunoSEQ multiplex PCR; TCRdb stores in-frame clones only, minus some. The sample holds approximately 21,000 clones; about half are singletons and the top ten take more than 15%. Material: tumor tissue, obtained from a patient whose treatment included radiotherapy and nephrectomy. The receptor set was obtained from a woman aged 45-59 years with renal cell carcinoma.

This clone was picked up one time. This chain uses TRBV7-9 with TRBJ2-3, with D tentatively TRBD2 (5 bases). Per the germline V gene, CDR1 is SEHNR and CDR2 is FQNEAQ (reference sequence). Trimming stripped 3 bases from V and 6 bases from J, with 7 bases between. This CDR3 comprises 12 residues. DNA for the CDR3: TGTGCCAGCAGCTTTCTAGCCGATACGCAGTATTTT. Translation gives CASSFLADTQYF.

V and J are TRBV13 and TRBJ2-3; TRBD2 might be the D (5 bases). CDR3 size: 13 residues. V was shortened by 8 bases and J by 2 bases, with 11 bases between the two germline ends. Per the germline V gene, CDR1 is PRHDT and CDR2 is FYEKMQ (reference sequence). In DNA, the CDR3 is TGTGCCAGCGGACTGGGAACCACAGATACGCAGTATTTT. Protein: CASGLGTTDTQYF.

The V gene is TRBV19, the J gene TRBJ1-1; 7 nucleotides agree with TRBD1. The CDR3 is made up of 15 amino acids. V was clipped by 5 bases and J by 5 bases; unmatched bases: 11. Germline values: CDR1 LNHDA, CDR2 SQIVND (reference sequence). The CDR3 here is CASSQRGGGRTEAFF. The DNA for the CDR3 is TGTGCCAGTAGTCAGAGAGGGGGCGGCAGGACTGAAGCTTTCTTT.

V usage is TRBV5-1 and J usage is TRBJ1-2, with D possibly TRBD1 on 6 matching bases. The CDR3 spans 12 residues. V lost 4 bases to trimming and J lost 2 bases, with 6 bases between them. Looked up from germline, CDR1 is SGHRS and CDR2 is YFSETQ. The CDR3 sequence is CASSGQNYGYTF. The CDR3 nucleotides are TGCGCCAGCAGCGGACAGAACTATGGCTACACCTTC.

This rearrangement joins TRBV5-1 to TRBJ1-2; D is possibly TRBD1 (6 bases). This CDR3 contains 15 residues. V lost 1 base and J lost 8, with 18 bases in between. Germline lookup yields CDR1 SGHRS and CDR2 YFSETQ. The CDR3 DNA reads as TGCGCCAGCAGCTTGAGCAGGGGCCCGAGCGACGGCTACACCTTC. Amino acid sequence: CASSLSRGPSDGYTF. The complete variable domain, with remaining parts taken from reference TRBV5-1 and TRBJ1-2, reads KAGVTQTPRYLIKTRGQQVTLSCSPISGHRSVSWYQQTPGQGLQFLFEYFSETQRNKGNFPGRFSGRQFSNSRSEMNVSTLELGDSALYLCASSLSRGPSDGYTFGSGTRLTVV.

This clone is termed medium-sized. The CDR3 nucleotides read TGCGCCAGCAGCCAAGTCAGAGGGAGTGAAGCTTTCTTT. This encodes CASSQVRGSEAFF. The chain is built from TRBV4-1 and TRBJ1-1; D ambiguous. This CDR3 contains 13 residues. From germline, CDR1 is MGHRA and CDR2 YSYEKL. V lost 1 base to trimming and J lost 7 bases, with 10 bases between them.

This clone was seen only a few times. The V gene is TRBV4-1, the J gene TRBJ1-6; tentative D call: TRBD1 (6 bases). V was trimmed by 1 base and J by 12 bases, leaving 10 bases between them. This CDR3 has 13 amino acids. CDR1 is MGHRA and CDR2 is YSYEKL in the germline V gene. The CDR3 region has the DNA TGCGCCAGCAGCCAAGTCAGGGGTGGACCCCTCCACTTT. This codes for CASSQVRGGPLHF.

This clone was recorded a few times. V and J are TRBV5-8 and TRBJ2-7; the D gene is possibly TRBD2 (6 bases). Germline values: CDR1 SGHTS, CDR2 YDEGEE. With 3 bases removed from V and 0 bases from J, the gap between germline ends came to 16 bases. The CDR3 is 16 amino acids. In DNA, the CDR3 is TGTGCCAGCAGCTACCCTAGCTCTAGCGTCTCCTACGAGCAGTACTTC. This sequence encodes CASSYPSSSVSYEQYF. Full variable domain (outside the CDR3, taken from reference TRBV5-8 and TRBJ2-7): EAGVTQSPTHLIKTRGQQATLRCSPISGHTSVYWYQQALGLGLQFLLWYDEGEERNRGNFPPRFSGRQFPNYSSELNVNALELEDSALYLCASSYPSSSVSYEQYFGPGTRLTVT.

V is TRBV7-6 and J is TRBJ1-1, with TRBD1 identical over 7 bases. The J segment lost 5 bases and the V segment lost 5 bases, leaving 2 bases of the junction unmatched. Germline-derived CDR1 and CDR2 are SGHVS and FNYEAQ. CDR3 length: 12 residues. The CDR3 is CASSEQGTEAFF. CDR3 coding DNA: TGTGCCAGCAGCGAACAGGGGACTGAAGCTTTCTTT.

V usage is TRBV10-1 and J usage is TRBJ2-1, with TRBD2 matching 9 bases. The CDR3 covers 15 residues. Losses at the gene ends were 6 bases for V and 7 bases for J; bases not matched to a gene: 10. Germline assignment: CDR1 WNHNN and CDR2 SYGVQD (reference sequence). The CDR3 nucleotides are TGCGCCAGCAGCGACCCCCGCGGGGGGGCTAATGAGCAGTTCTTC. Encoded protein: CASSDPRGGANEQFF.

This sequence joins TRBV29-1 and TRBJ1-3; D is unclear. V was trimmed by 6 bases and J by 0 bases, leaving 12 bases between them. CDR3 length: 14 amino acids. Germline loops: CDR1 SQVTM, CDR2 ANQGSEA. As DNA, the CDR3 is TGCAGCGTGGTCCAGCCAGTCTCTGGAAACACCATATATTTT. This sequence encodes CSVVQPVSGNTIYF.

The rearrangement joins TRBV30 to TRBJ1-2; tentative D call: TRBD1 (6 bases). The germline V and J ends were trimmed by 1 base and 6 bases, with 9 bases remaining between them. Germline loops: CDR1 GTSNPN, CDR2 SVGIG (reference sequence). This CDR3 has 12 residues. CDR3 nucleotides: TGTGCCTGGAGTGCGGGGGGCGATGGCTACACCTTC. Amino acid sequence: CAWSAGGDGYTF. The complete variable domain, with remaining parts taken from reference TRBV30 and TRBJ1-2, reads SQTIHQWPATLVQPVGSPLSLECTVEGTSNPNLYWYRQAAGRGLQLLFYSVGIGQISSEVPQNLSASRPQDRQFILSSKKLLLSDSGFYLCAWSAGGDGYTFGSGTRLTVV.

The chain recombines TRBV7-9 with TRBJ2-7; a weak D match, TRBD1 (6 bases). Trimming left V 3 bases short and J 5 bases short, with 17 bases between. CDR1 is SEHNR and CDR2 is FQNEAQ in the germline V gene (reference sequence). There are 15 residues in the CDR3. The CDR3 here is CASSFVQGLENEQYF. The CDR3 region has the DNA TGTGCCAGCAGCTTTGTTCAGGGGCTTGAGAACGAGCAGTACTTC.

This clone has only a few counts. The chain uses TRBV19 and TRBJ2-2; D is perhaps TRBD1 (5 bases). Per germline, CDR1 LNHDA and CDR2 SQIVND (reference sequence). The CDR3 spans 14 residues. Trimming shortened V by 5 bases and J by 0 bases, and 7 bases separated the two germline ends. The CDR3 region is CASSGHPNTGELFF. CDR3 DNA sequence: TGTGCCAGTAGTGGACACCCGAACACCGGGGAGCTGTTTTTT.

The CDR3 spells CASRPGLAEYNEQFF. CDR3 DNA: TGTGCCAGCAGGCCAGGACTAGCGGAGTACAATGAGCAGTTCTTC. The chain links TRBV2 to TRBJ2-1, with TRBD2 matching over 10 bases. The germline CDR1 and CDR2 sequences are SNHLY and FYNNEI. The CDR3 is 15 amino acids. The V segment lost 6 bases and the J segment 4 bases; nucleotides outside the gene matches: 6. The whole variable domain, remainder taken from reference TRBV2 and TRBJ2-1, is EPEVTQTPSHQVTQMGQEVILRCVPISNHLYFYWYRQILGQKVEFLVSFYNNEISEKSEIFDDQFSVERPDGSNFTLKIRSTKLEDSAMYFCASRPGLAEYNEQFFGPGTRLTVL.

This clone was counted many times. The genes are TRBV18 and TRBJ1-1, with D possibly matching TRBD1 (6 bases). The germline V gene has CDR1 KGHSH and CDR2 LQKENI. Trimming shortened V by 2 bases and J by 1 base, and 35 bases separated the two germline ends. The CDR3 is made up of 23 amino acids. The CDR3 loop is CASSPGQNGIHRAWTEENTEAFF. CDR3 nucleotide sequence: TGTGCCAGCTCACCAGGTCAAAATGGGATTCATCGGGCCTGGACAGAGGAGAACACTGAAGCTTTCTTT.

This clone turned up a few times. CDR3 coding DNA: TGTGCCAGTAGTTTCAGGGGGGGGTCTAATGAGCAGTTCTTC. This sequence encodes CASSFRGGSNEQFF. The V gene is TRBV19, the J gene TRBJ2-1; D might be TRBD1 or TRBD2, each matching 7 bases. The CDR3 covers 14 residues. Germline V lookup: CDR1 LNHDA, CDR2 SQIVND (reference sequence). V shed 5 bases and J shed 7 bases, with 15 bases lying between them. The full variable domain, completed using reference TRBV19 and TRBJ2-1, is DGGITQSPKYLFRKEGQNVTLSCEQNLNHDAMYWYRQDPGQGLRLIYYSQIVNDFQKGDIAEGYSVSREKKESFPLTVTSAQKNPTAFYLCASSFRGGSNEQFFGPGTRLTVL.

A few counts support this clone. This chain connects TRBV25-1 to TRBJ1-1; a possible D gene is TRBD1 (5 bases). V lost 8 bases and J lost 4, with 14 bases in between. This CDR3 has 13 amino acids. Germline V gives CDR1 MGHDK, CDR2 SYGVNS. Here the CDR3 reads CASSWDQFTEAFF. CDR3 coding DNA: TGTGCCAGCTCGTGGGACCAGTTCACTGAAGCTTTCTTT.

This chain links TRBV6-1 with TRBJ1-2; D is perhaps TRBD1 (5 bases). Germline loops: CDR1 MNHNS, CDR2 SASEGT. Trimming stripped 4 bases from V and 1 base from J, with 19 bases between. The length of the CDR3 is 17 residues. In nucleotides, the CDR3 is TGTGCCAGCAGTGTAGCGGGGGGGGGAACTATTAACTATGGCTACACCTTC. It translates to CASSVAGGGTINYGYTF.

This clone was seen a handful of times. J is TRBJ2-7 and V is TRBV6-1; the D gene is possibly TRBD2 (6 bases). This CDR3 region has 16 residues. V gave up 0 bases and J gave up 3 bases, with 15 bases separating them. In germline, CDR1 is MNHNS, CDR2 SASEGT. DNA for the CDR3: TGTGCCAGCAGTGAAGCCTTCGGCTTGGGGGGCTACGAGCAGTACTTC. Protein product: CASSEAFGLGGYEQYF.

V gene TRBV6-6 combines with J gene TRBJ2-2; possible D gene TRBD2, 7 bases. CDR3 length equals 16 residues. Germline values: CDR1 MNHNY, CDR2 SVGAGI (reference sequence). The germline V and J ends were trimmed by 6 bases and 6 bases, with 20 bases remaining between them. The CDR3 coding sequence is TGTGCCAGCAGCCCCTCAAGGGGGGGGCCTTCCGGGGAGCTGTTTTTT. This encodes CASSPSRGGPSGELFF.

The rearrangement uses TRBV27 and TRBJ2-1; 11 bases are a match to TRBD2. Germline V gives CDR1 MNHEY, CDR2 SMNVEV (reference sequence). This CDR3 has 15 residues. The V segment lost 5 bases and the J segment 8 bases; nucleotides outside the gene matches: 8. The CDR3 DNA sequence: TGTGCCAGCAGTCCCCGACTAGCGGGGATATATGAGCAGTTCTTC. This gives the protein CASSPRLAGIYEQFF.

The chain employs TRBV7-5 and TRBJ2-7. TRBV7-5 is recorded as a pseudogene. The CDR3 extends over 13 amino acids. CDR3 sequence (DNA): TGTGCCGGTAAGGGCCCGGGCCACTACGAGCAGTACTTC. This gives the protein CAGKGPGHYEQYF.

The CDR3 nucleotides read TGTGCCAGCAGCCAGAGGGGGCTCTTGGGCTACACCTTC. Encoded protein: CASSQRGLLGYTF. The chain uses TRBV4-2 and TRBJ1-2; 7 bases agree with TRBD1. Germline CDR1 and CDR2: LGHNA and YNFKEQ. This CDR3 region has 13 residues. Germline trimming cut 3 bases from V and 8 bases from J; bases unmatched to any gene: 6.

Worth noting for this clone: The sample contains more than one DNA sequence encoding this CDR3. The gene calls are TRBV10-3 and TRBJ2-3; 8 bases align to TRBD1. V lost 6 bases and J lost 6; bases outside the gene matches: 8. The CDR3 runs to 14 residues. Germline CDR1 ENHRY, CDR2 SYGVKD. CDR3 protein: CAISAGQDTDTQYF. CDR3 coding DNA: TGTGCCATCAGCGCGGGACAGGACACTGATACGCAGTATTTT.

Many counts were recorded for this clone. This chain connects TRBV19 to TRBJ1-2, with 7 bases identical to TRBD1. The CDR3 is made up of 15 amino acids. Germline lookup yields CDR1 LNHDA and CDR2 SQIVND (reference sequence). Trimming removed 1 base from V and 6 bases from J; junction bases left unmatched: 8. The CDR3 DNA is TGTGCCAGTAGTATAGCCCTAACAGGGGTGAATGGCTACACCTTC. Its protein product is CASSIALTGVNGYTF. Drawing the rest from reference TRBV19 and TRBJ1-2, the complete variable domain is DGGITQSPKYLFRKEGQNVTLSCEQNLNHDAMYWYRQDPGQGLRLIYYSQIVNDFQKGDIAEGYSVSREKKESFPLTVTSAQKNPTAFYLCASSIALTGVNGYTFGSGTRLTVV.

V and J are TRBV29-1 and TRBJ2-2, with 10 bases aligning to TRBD1. Germline CDR1 and CDR2: SQVTM and ANQGSEA. The CDR3 has 13 residues. V lost 5 bases to trimming and J lost 7 bases; unmatched junction nucleotides: 4. CDR3 in DNA: TGCAGCGTTAAGGGACAGGGGATCGGGGAGCTGTTTTTT. It yields the protein CSVKGQGIGELFF.

This clone was seen only once. The chain has TRBV29-1 and TRBJ1-2; D gene unclear. CDR1 is SQVTM, CDR2 ANQGSEA, per germline. Trimming pared 4 bases from V and 8 bases from J, leaving 11 bases between. This CDR3 is 11 amino acids long. CDR3 sequence reads: CSVVRAGGYTF. The CDR3, as DNA: TGCAGCGTTGTGAGGGCCGGCGGCTACACCTTC.

The chain links TRBV6-5 to TRBJ2-1; D remains unclear. This CDR3 region has 13 residues. Looked up from germline, CDR1 is MNHEY and CDR2 is SVGAGI. Trimming shortened V by 3 bases and J by 4 bases, and 7 bases separated the two germline ends. CDR3 sequence reads: CASSYTDYNEQFF. DNA of the CDR3: TGTGCCAGCAGTTATACGGATTACAATGAGCAGTTCTTC.

The chain combines TRBV2 with TRBJ1-2; no clear D. Germline values: CDR1 SNHLY, CDR2 FYNNEI. V was trimmed by 5 bases and J by 4 bases, leaving 11 bases between them. The CDR3 sequence is 13 residues long. CDR3 nucleotide sequence: TGTGCCAGCAGTACCGGGAAGAGCTATGGCTACACCTTC. It specifies CASSTGKSYGYTF.

This clone was recorded once. The V gene is TRBV9, the J gene TRBJ2-5; TRBD2 agrees at 7 bases. V trimming: 1 base; J trimming: 4 bases; junction bases outside the gene matches: 10. CDR1 is SGDLS, CDR2 YYNGEE, per germline. The CDR3 extends over 16 amino acids. CDR3 in DNA: TGTGCCAGCAGCGTATGGGGGGGTATGTCCGGAGAGACCCAGTACTTC. This gives the protein CASSVWGGMSGETQYF.

This clone was counted between two and nine times. The sample has other DNA sequences that encode this CDR3 too. The chain recombines TRBV13 with TRBJ1-1, with 7 nucleotides matching TRBD1. The V and J ends lost 1 base and 7 bases, in that order; junction bases with no gene match: 3. The CDR3 length is 13 residues. The germline CDR1 and CDR2 sequences are PRHDT and FYEKMQ (reference sequence). CDR3 sequence reads: CASSLARDSEAFF. CDR3 DNA sequence: TGTGCCAGCAGCTTAGCGAGGGACAGTGAAGCTTTCTTT. Combining the CDR3 with reference TRBV13 and TRBJ1-1 gives the whole variable domain AAGVIQSPRHLIKEKRETATLKCYPIPRHDTVYWYQQGPGQDPQFLISFYEKMQSDKGSIPDRFSAQQFSDYHSELNMSSLELGDSALYFCASSLARDSEAFFGQGTRLTVV.